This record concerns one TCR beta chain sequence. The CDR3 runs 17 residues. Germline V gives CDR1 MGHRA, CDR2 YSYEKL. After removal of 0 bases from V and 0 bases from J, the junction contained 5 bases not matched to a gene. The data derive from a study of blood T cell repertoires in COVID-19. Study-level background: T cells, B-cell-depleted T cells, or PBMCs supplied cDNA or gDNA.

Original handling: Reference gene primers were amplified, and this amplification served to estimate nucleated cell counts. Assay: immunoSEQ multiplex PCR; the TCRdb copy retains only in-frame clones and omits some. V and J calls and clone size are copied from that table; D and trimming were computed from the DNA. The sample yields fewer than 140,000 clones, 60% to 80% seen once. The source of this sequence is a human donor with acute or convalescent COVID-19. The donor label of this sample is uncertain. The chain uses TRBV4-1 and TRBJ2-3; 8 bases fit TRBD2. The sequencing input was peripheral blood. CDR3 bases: TGCGCCAGCAGCCAAGATGGTACGGGGGGGAGCACAGATACGCAGTATTTT. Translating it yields CASSQDGTGGSTDTQYF.